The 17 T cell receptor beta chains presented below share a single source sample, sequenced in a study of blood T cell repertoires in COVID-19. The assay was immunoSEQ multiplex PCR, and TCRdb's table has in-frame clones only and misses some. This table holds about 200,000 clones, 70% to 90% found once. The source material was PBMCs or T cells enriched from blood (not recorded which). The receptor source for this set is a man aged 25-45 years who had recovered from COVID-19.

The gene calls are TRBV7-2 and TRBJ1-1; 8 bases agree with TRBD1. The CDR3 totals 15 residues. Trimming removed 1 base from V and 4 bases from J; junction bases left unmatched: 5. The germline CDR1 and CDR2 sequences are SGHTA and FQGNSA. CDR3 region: CASSLGGTGRTEAFF. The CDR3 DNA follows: TGTGCCAGCAGCTTAGGGGGGACAGGCCGCACTGAAGCTTTCTTT.

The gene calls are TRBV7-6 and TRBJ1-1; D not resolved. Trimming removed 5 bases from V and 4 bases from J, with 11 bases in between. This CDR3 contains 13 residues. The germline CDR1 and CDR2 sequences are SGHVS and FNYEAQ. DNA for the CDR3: TGTGCCAGCAGCGCGGTGCATTCCACTGAAGCTTTCTTT. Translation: CASSAVHSTEAFF.

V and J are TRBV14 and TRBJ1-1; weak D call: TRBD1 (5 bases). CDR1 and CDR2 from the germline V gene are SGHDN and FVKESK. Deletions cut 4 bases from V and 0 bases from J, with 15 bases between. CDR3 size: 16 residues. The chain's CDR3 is CASSPFRGTLNTEAFF. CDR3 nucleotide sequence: TGTGCCAGCAGCCCCTTCCGGGGGACCCTGAACACTGAAGCTTTCTTT. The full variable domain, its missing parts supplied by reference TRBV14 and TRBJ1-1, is EAGVTQFPSHSVIEKGQTVTLRCDPISGHDNLYWYRRVMGKEIKFLLHFVKESKQDESGMPNNRFLAERTGGTYSTLKVQPAELEDSGVYFCASSPFRGTLNTEAFFGQGTRLTVV.

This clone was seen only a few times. The CDR3 protein is CASSLPGASGDQPQHF. DNA of the CDR3: TGTGCCAGTAGTCTCCCTGGGGCTTCAGGGGATCAGCCCCAGCATTTT. The gene calls are TRBV19 and TRBJ1-5, with a weak D call TRBD1 (6 bases). The CDR3 sequence is 16 residues long. V dropped 5 bases and J dropped 5 bases, with 19 bases sitting between them. CDR1 is LNHDA, CDR2 SQIVND, per germline (reference sequence).

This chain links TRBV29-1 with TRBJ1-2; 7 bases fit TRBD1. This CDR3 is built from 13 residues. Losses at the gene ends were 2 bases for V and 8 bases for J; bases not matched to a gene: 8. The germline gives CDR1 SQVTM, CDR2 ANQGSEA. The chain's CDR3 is CSVEKGAARGYTF. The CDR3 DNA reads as TGCAGCGTTGAAAAGGGGGCGGCGCGCGGCTACACCTTC. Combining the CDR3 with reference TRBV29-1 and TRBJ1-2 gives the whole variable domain SAVISQKPSRDICQRGTSLTIQCQVDSQVTMMFWYRQQPGQSLTLIATANQGSEATYESGFVIDKFPISRPNLTFSTLTVSNMSPEDSSIYLCSVEKGAARGYTFGSGTRLTVV.

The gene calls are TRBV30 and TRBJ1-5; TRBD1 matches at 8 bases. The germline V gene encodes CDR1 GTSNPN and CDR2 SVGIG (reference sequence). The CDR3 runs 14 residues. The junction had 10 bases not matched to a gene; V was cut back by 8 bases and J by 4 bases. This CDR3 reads CALGQGVGNQPQHF. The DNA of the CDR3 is TGTGCCCTAGGACAGGGAGTTGGAAATCAGCCCCAGCATTTT.

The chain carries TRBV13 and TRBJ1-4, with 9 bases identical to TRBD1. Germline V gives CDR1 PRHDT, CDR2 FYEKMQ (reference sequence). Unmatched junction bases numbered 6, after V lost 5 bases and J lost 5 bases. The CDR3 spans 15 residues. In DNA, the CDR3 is TGTGCCAGCAGCCCCCGGGACAGGGAAAATGAAAAACTGTTTTTT. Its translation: CASSPRDRENEKLFF.

As DNA, the CDR3 is TGTGCCAGCAGCTTGGCTGTAACTAATGAAAAACTGTTTTTT. Translating it yields CASSLAVTNEKLFF. The chain carries TRBV5-8 and TRBJ1-4; D ambiguous. This CDR3 region has 14 residues. Germline loops: CDR1 SGHTS, CDR2 YDEGEE. V was cut by 0 bases and J by 1 base, with 4 bases left in between. Drawing the rest from reference TRBV5-8 and TRBJ1-4, the complete variable domain is EAGVTQSPTHLIKTRGQQATLRCSPISGHTSVYWYQQALGLGLQFLLWYDEGEERNRGNFPPRFSGRQFPNYSSELNVNALELEDSALYLCASSLAVTNEKLFFGSGTQLSVL.

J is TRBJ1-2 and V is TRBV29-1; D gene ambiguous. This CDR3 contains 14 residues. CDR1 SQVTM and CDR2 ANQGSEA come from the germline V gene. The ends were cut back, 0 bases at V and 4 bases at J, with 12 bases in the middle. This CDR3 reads CSVEDTAGGYGYTF. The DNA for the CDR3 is TGCAGCGTTGAAGACACCGCGGGTGGCTATGGCTACACCTTC.

The CDR3 region has the DNA TGTGCCAGCAGCTTAACGGACCAAGAGACCCAGTACTTC. It encodes CASSLTDQETQYF. This sequence joins TRBV5-4 and TRBJ2-5; D remains unclear. CDR1 is SGHNT, CDR2 YYREEE, per germline (reference sequence). Deletions cut 2 bases from V and 0 bases from J, with 5 bases between. This CDR3 region has 13 residues.

The CDR3 DNA follows: TGTGCCAGCAGCCGCGGCGGGGCTACCTCCTACGAGCAGTACTTC. Translation gives CASSRGGATSYEQYF. The V and J genes are TRBV7-2 and TRBJ2-7; possible D gene TRBD2, 6 bases. The length of the CDR3 is 15 residues. Deletions cut 5 bases from V and 0 bases from J, with 14 bases between. Germline assignment: CDR1 SGHTA and CDR2 FQGNSA.

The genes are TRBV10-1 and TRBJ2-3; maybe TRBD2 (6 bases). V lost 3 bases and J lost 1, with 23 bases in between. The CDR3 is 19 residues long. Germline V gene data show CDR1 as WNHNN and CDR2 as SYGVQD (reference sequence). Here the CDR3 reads CASSDPVPGAPGGTDTQYF. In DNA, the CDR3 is TGCGCCAGCAGTGACCCCGTCCCGGGAGCCCCGGGGGGCACAGATACGCAGTATTTT.

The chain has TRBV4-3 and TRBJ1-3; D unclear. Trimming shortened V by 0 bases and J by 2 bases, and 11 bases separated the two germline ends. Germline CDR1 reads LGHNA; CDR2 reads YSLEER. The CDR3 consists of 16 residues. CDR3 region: CASSQEARSPGNTIYF. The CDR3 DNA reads TGCGCCAGCAGCCAAGAGGCGAGGTCCCCTGGAAACACCATATATTTT.

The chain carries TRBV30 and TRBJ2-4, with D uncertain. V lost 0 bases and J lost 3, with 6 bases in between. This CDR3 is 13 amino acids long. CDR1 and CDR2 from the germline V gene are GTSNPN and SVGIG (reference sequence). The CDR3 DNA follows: TGTGCCTGGAGTGTACAAGTCAAAAACATTCAGTACTTC. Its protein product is CAWSVQVKNIQYF.

The CDR3: CASSPKRETPYEQYF. Here the CDR3 DNA reads TGTGCCAGCAGCCCAAAACGGGAAACCCCCTACGAGCAGTACTTC. The J gene is TRBJ2-7, the V gene TRBV5-6; D is possibly TRBD2 (5 bases). The CDR3 consists of 15 residues. V was cut by 4 bases and J by 2 bases, with 16 bases left in between. Germline CDR1 reads SGHDT; CDR2 reads YYEEEE.

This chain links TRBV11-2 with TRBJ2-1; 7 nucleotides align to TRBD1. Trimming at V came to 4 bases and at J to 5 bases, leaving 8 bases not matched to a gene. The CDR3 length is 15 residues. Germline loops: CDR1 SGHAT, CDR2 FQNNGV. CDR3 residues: CASSSQGRGDNEQFF. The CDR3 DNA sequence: TGTGCCAGCAGCTCACAGGGGAGAGGCGACAATGAGCAGTTCTTC.

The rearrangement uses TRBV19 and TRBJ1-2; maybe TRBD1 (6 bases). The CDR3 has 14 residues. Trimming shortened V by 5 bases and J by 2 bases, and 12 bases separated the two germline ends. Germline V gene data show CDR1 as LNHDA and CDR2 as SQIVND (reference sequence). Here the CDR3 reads CASSGGGPNYGYTF. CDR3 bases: TGTGCCAGTAGTGGGGGGGGCCCGAACTATGGCTACACCTTC.